The sequence of this TCR beta chain was determined in a study of cytomegalovirus exposure and HLA in healthy donors. Whole-study context: Drawn from HLA-typed donors, 80 million to 100 million unique TCRs were held in an early data release.

The study, taken as a whole, reports: Per a prior analysis, the majority of TCR beta V segments were productive roughly 87% or roughly 30% of the time. More than 15,000 TCR beta sequences were associated with HLA alleles at 0.05 false discovery rate in a later analysis. Among immune exposure information, only CMV serostatus was available.

Trimming left V 3 bases short and J 4 bases short, with 9 bases between. There are 13 residues in the CDR3. Germline CDR1 and CDR2: SEHNR and FQNEAQ (reference sequence). Notes on this clone: Antigen: not known.

In the PCR, 60 Vbeta and 13 Jbeta primers were used. The assay was immunoSEQ multiplex PCR, and TCRdb's table has in-frame clones only and misses some. The table lists 150,000 to 200,000 clones, around 77% of them singletons, with 1.6% in the top ten. This TCR was recovered from a woman aged 30 to 39 in good health and CMV-seronegative. Sequencing was done on a sample of PBMCs. The V gene is TRBV7-9, the J gene TRBJ1-1; D not resolved. CDR3 bases: TGTGCCAGCAGCTTGCCGGGTGGCACTGAAGCTTTCTTT. As protein: CASSLPGGTEAFF. The variable domain in full, completed from reference TRBV7-9 and TRBJ1-1, reads DTGVSQNPRHKITKRGQNVTFRCDPISEHNRLYWYRQTLGQGPEFLTYFQNEAQLEKSRLLSDRFSAERPKGSFSTLEIQRTEQGDSAMYLCASSLPGGTEAFFGQGTRLTVV.